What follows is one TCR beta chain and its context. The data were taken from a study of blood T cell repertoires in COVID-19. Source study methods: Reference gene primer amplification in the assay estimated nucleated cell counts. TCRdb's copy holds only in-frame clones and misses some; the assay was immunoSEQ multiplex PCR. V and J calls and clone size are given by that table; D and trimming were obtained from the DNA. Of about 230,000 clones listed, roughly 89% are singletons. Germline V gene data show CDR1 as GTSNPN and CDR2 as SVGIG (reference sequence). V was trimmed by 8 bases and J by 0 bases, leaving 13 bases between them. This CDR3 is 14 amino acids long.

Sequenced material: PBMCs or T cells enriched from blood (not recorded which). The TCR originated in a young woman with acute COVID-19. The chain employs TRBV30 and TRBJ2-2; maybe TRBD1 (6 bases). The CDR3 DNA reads TGTGCCAATACAGGGCTGTCGAACACCGGGGAGCTGTTTTTT. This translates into CANTGLSNTGELFF.